This record looks at one T cell receptor (beta chain) sequence and its context. There is no known antigen for this receptor. No much larger clonotype is one base removed from it; base qualities were not supplied. The collaborating institutions used their own protocols to collect whole blood in K2EDTA tubes. Collaborator samples were shipped for TCRbeta analysis as frozen whole blood, isolated PBMCs, or DNA extracted from either sample type. The data belong to a study of blood T cell repertoires in COVID-19 (dated by TCRdb to 2018 to 2021). The study in broad terms: Collaborator samples came from the United States, Italy and Spain and covered acute and convalescent phases of COVID-19. The material from the prospective study consisted of cDNA or gDNA derived from T cells, B-cell-depleted T cells, or PBMCs. Subjects who had been exposed to COVID-19, were actively infected with it, or had recovered from it provided the deeply sampled blood TCRbeta repertoires that made up the dataset. Nearly every sample came with metadata listing a de-identified subject ID, COVID-19 status, age in years and sex. The repertoires were released in a freely available public database meant as a resource for research on the immune response to SARS-CoV-2. Where available, HLA class I and class II types were obtained from metadata supplied by the sample provider rather than from assay-based typing. The samples were drawn from the first 160 participants of the ongoing ImmuneRACE study and from about 1,200 subjects provided by 6 global collaborators. What the work shows at the level of the full study, not this receptor alone: How much clinical and demographic metadata was included differed by source and by participant, and the metadata was provided uncurated.

V loses 5 bases at its end and J loses 4 bases; junction bases beyond the gene matches: 9. The germline V gene yields SGHTA for CDR1 and FQGNSA for CDR2. The CDR3, from cysteine to phenylalanine, totals 16 residues. The sequence is cut down to CDR3 DNA, 48 bases in frame from base 1. TCRbeta CDR3 regions were amplified from genomic DNA using the immunoSEQ Assay, a bias-controlled multiplex PCR. In the authors' own workflow: The number of nucleated cells in each sample was estimated from the amplification of reference gene primers within the assay. To quantify the absolute abundance of each unique TCRbeta CDR3 rearrangement, sequence reads were collapsed and filtered. Productive Simpson clonality was computed per sample as the square root of Simpson's diversity index over productive rearrangements. The immuneACCESS repertoire file appears here via TCRdb, limited to in-frame rearrangements. These files lack a portion of the clones; in checked studies, under half of the deficit traces to unresolved V genes, and the cause of the others is not known. The DNA was the basis for D and trimming; V, J and clone size are from that table. Present in this sample are around 21,000 clones, about four fifths of which were seen just once. The ten largest clones represent 45% to 70% of the sample.

The sequence is built from TRBV7-2 and TRBJ2-2; the junction holds 8 bases that match TRBD2. Sequenced input: peripheral blood. This clonotype was sampled from a man older than 75 with acute or convalescent COVID-19. The CDR3 is CASSLIGGVTTGELFF. The DNA is TGTGCCAGCAGCCTCATCGGGGGGGTAACCACCGGGGAGCTGTTTTTT.